This TCR beta chain was recorded in a study of blood T cell repertoires in COVID-19. Background on the study: Some COVID-19 samples were acute and others convalescent; all came from the United States, Italy and Spain. PBMCs, B-cell-depleted T cells, or T cells provided the cDNA or gDNA that made up the material.

Trimming took off 1 base at V and 3 bases at J, with 25 bases between the two ends. This CDR3 has 18 residues. CDR1 is SQVTM and CDR2 is ANQGSEA in the germline V gene. Original data processing: It was from reference gene primer amplification that nucleated cell counts were estimated. Generated by immunoSEQ multiplex PCR, the TCRdb table keeps only in-frame clones and is missing some. V and J calls and clone size are as listed in that table; D and trimming were resolved from the DNA. The data hold some 120,000 clones, with approximately 82% observed a single time. Specimen: peripheral blood. V gene TRBV29-1 combines with J gene TRBJ2-7; TRBD2 is a possible D gene (6 bases). This receptor was obtained from a man aged 70-80 years with active or convalescent COVID-19. The CDR3 bases are TGCAGCGTTGAAGTTCGTAACGGCCCGGGACTGAACTTCTACGAGCAGTACTTC. The encoded protein is CSVEVRNGPGLNFYEQYF.